This T cell receptor (beta chain) was documented in a study of cytomegalovirus exposure and HLA in healthy donors. V trimming: 5 bases; J trimming: 0 bases; junction bases outside the gene matches: 8. CDR3 length equals 19 residues. Germline V CDR1 and CDR2: SGHTA, FQGTGA. Study-level points and caveats: The investigators catalogued 164 TCR beta chains as cytomegalovirus-associated.

PCR primers comprised 60 Vbeta and 13 Jbeta primers. TCRdb's copy holds only in-frame clones and misses some; the assay was immunoSEQ multiplex PCR. The sample includes 150,000 to 200,000 clones, roughly 86% seen only once; the top ten take roughly 3.1%. As to this clone: Its antigen is not identified.

Sequencing input: PBMCs. The chain carries TRBV7-3 and TRBJ2-1; TRBD2 aligns across 15 bases. This TCR came from a man between 40 and 49 years old in good health and CMV-seropositive. CDR3: CASSPGLAGGPSSYNEQFF. Written as DNA, the CDR3 is TGTGCCAGCAGCCCAGGACTAGCGGGGGGGCCGAGCTCCTACAATGAGCAGTTCTTC.